Listed below are T cell receptor beta chains from one sample, sequenced in a study of cytomegalovirus exposure and HLA in healthy donors. Assay used: immunoSEQ multiplex PCR; TCRdb lists only in-frame clones, some missing. The profile shows about 130,000 clones, approximately 81% of them singletons. The sample was PBMCs. The receptors come from a man between 18 and 29 years old in good health and CMV-seronegative. Both conserved end residues are part of each CDR3. Fields, in order: clone size, J gene, V gene, CDR3 length, D gene, CDR3 DNA, CDR3 protein. A D gene is named only where the DNA matches it firmly. The listing skips clone size in some rows; elsewhere it reads once, few, many or a size class.

>few|TRBJ1-5|TRBV4-1|16|-
TGCGCCAGCAGCCAGAATCAGGGGTTGAGCAATCAGCCCCAGCATTTT
CASSQNQGLSNQPQHF
>few|TRBJ2-3|TRBV4-2|16|TRBD2
TGTGCCAGCAGCCAGTTCGGGCGGGAGGGTCCTCTTACGCAGTATTTT
CASSQFGREGPLTQYF
>-|TRBJ1-5|TRBV28|18|TRBD1
TGTGCCAGCAGTTTACCCGGGACAGGGGATTATAGCAATCAGCCCCAGCATTTT
CASSLPGTGDYSNQPQHF
>-|TRBJ1-3|TRBV5-4|15|-
TGTGCCAGCAGCCTAGATACGAGGTTGGGAAACACCATATATTTT
CASSLDTRLGNTIYF
>-|TRBJ2-5|TRBV6-5|15|TRBD2
TGTGCCAGCAGCCTAGCGGGAGGGCCCGGAGAGACCCAGTACTTC
CASSLAGGPGETQYF
>-|TRBJ1-6|TRBV27|13|-
TGTGCCAGCAGTTCTACAGGGTTTTCACCCCTCCACTTT
CASSSTGFSPLHF
>-|TRBJ1-6|TRBV10-1|11|-
TGCGCCAGCAGACAATGCCAGCCCCTCCACTTT
CASRQCQPLHF
>-|TRBJ2-1|TRBV7-9|18|-
TGTTCCAGCAGCCCGTTGTGGGGGGGGCAGGGGGCAAAAAATGAGCAGTTCTTC
CSSSPLWGGQGAKNEQFF
>-|TRBJ1-5|TRBV18|13|TRBD1
TGTGCCAGCTCACAGGGGGCTGGACAGCCCCAGCATTTT
CASSQGAGQPQHF
>-|TRBJ1-5|TRBV7-9|14|-
TGTGCCAGCAGCTTAAGAGGGGGAGAGGGGCCCCAGCATTTT
CASSLRGGEGPQHF
>-|TRBJ2-2|TRBV4-2|18|TRBD2
TGTGCCAGCAGCCAAGATGGGATCGCGGGAGCTCTCACCGGGGAGCTGTTTTTT
CASSQDGIAGALTGELFF
>-|TRBJ2-4|TRBV29-1|12|-
TGCAGCGTTGAGAGTGACACCTACATTCAGTACTTC
CSVESDTYIQYF
>-|TRBJ1-5|TRBV6-1|14|-
TGTGCCAGCATTCAGGGCTATAGCAATCAGCCCCAGCATTTT
CASIQGYSNQPQHF
>-|TRBJ1-4|TRBV2|13|-
TGTGCCAGCAGTGGGTCCCAGGGGAAAAAACTGTTTTTT
CASSGSQGKKLFF
>-|TRBJ1-2|TRBV7-3|15|-
TGTGCCAGCAGCCCTTCCGTCGCGACTAACTATGGCTACACCTTC
CASSPSVATNYGYTF
>-|TRBJ2-7|TRBV28|15|TRBD1
TGTGCCAGCAGTTTAGAAGACAGGGGGCAAGACGAGCAGTACTTC
CASSLEDRGQDEQYF
>once|TRBJ2-1|TRBV5-4|14|TRBD2
TGTGCCAGCAGCTCGAAGCGGGAGGGCCGTGAGCAGTTCTTC
CASSSKREGREQFF
>-|TRBJ1-1|TRBV30|13|-
TGTGCCTGGAGTATGCAGGAAAACACTGAAGCTTTCTTT
CAWSMQENTEAFF
>-|TRBJ1-5|TRBV18|16|TRBD1
TGTGCCAGCTCACCGTCGGGACAGGGGAACAATCAGCCCCAGCATTTT
CASSPSGQGNNQPQHF
>-|TRBJ2-5|TRBV5-6|19|-
TGTGCCAGCAGCTTGGATTTTTCGCGAGGAGGGAGAGTGGGAGAGACCCAGTACTTC
CASSLDFSRGGRVGETQYF
>-|TRBJ2-1|TRBV6-6|16|-
TGTGCCAGCAGGTCCTCAACGGGAGTCAGTTACAATGAGCAGTTCTTC
CASRSSTGVSYNEQFF
>-|TRBJ2-3|TRBV6-5|13|TRBD2
TGTGCCAGCAGAGACTCGGGGGGAGATACGCAGTATTTT
CASRDSGGDTQYF
>-|TRBJ2-5|TRBV7-3|15|TRBD2
TGTGCCAGCAGCTGGGGACTAGCTCGCCAAGAGACCCAGTACTTC
CASSWGLARQETQYF
>-|TRBJ1-1|TRBV18|12|-
TGTGCCAGCTCACCACCGGTCGGTGAAGCTTTCTTT
CASSPPVGEAFF
>-|TRBJ1-2|TRBV18|18|-
TGTGCCAGCTCACCACCGGATACGGTAAACAGACAAGGACAGGGCTACACCTTC
CASSPPDTVNRQGQGYTF
>many|TRBJ2-1|TRBV6-4|15|TRBD2
TGTGCCAGCAGTGACTCGACTAGCGGGAGCAATGAGCAGTTCTTC
CASSDSTSGSNEQFF
>-|TRBJ1-2|TRBV19|14|-
TGTGCCAGTAGCCCCCCGGGAGGGAGGGGTGGCTACACCTTC
CASSPPGGRGGYTF
>-|TRBJ2-6|TRBV2|17|TRBD1
TGTGCCAGCGCAACCGGGACAGCCTCCTCTGGGGCCAACGTCCTGACTTTC
CASATGTASSGANVLTF
>-|TRBJ2-3|TRBV25-1|15|TRBD1
TGTGCCAGCAGTGTAACAGGGGGCTCAGGAGATACGCAGTATTTT
CASSVTGGSGDTQYF
>-|TRBJ2-1|TRBV28|18|TRBD2
TGTGCCAGCAGTTCTCCCCGGGGTAGCGGGGTCTCCTACAATGAGCAGTTCTTC
CASSSPRGSGVSYNEQFF